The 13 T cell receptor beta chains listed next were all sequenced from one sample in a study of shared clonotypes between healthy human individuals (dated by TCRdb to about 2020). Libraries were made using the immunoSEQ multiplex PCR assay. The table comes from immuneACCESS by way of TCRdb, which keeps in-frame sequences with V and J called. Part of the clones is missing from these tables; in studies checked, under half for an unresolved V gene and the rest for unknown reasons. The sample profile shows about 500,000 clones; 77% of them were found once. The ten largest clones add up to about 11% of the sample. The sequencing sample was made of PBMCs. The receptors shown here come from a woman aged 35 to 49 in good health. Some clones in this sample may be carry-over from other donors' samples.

CDR3: CASSGDRASSYEQYF. For the CDR3, the DNA is TGTGCCAGCAGTGGGGACAGGGCGAGCTCCTACGAGCAGTACTTC. J is TRBJ2-5 and V is TRBV2; 9 bases match TRBD1. The assigned J gene may be wrong: the sequence end matches TRBJ2-7 better. Looked up from germline, CDR1 is SNHLY and CDR2 is FYNNEI. This CDR3 is built from 15 residues.

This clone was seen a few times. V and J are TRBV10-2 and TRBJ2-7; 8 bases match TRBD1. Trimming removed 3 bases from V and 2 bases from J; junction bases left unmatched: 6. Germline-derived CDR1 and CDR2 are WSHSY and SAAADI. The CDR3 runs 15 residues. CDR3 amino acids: CASSDTGQVPYEQYF. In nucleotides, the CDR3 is TGCGCCAGCAGTGACACGGGACAGGTTCCCTACGAGCAGTACTTC.

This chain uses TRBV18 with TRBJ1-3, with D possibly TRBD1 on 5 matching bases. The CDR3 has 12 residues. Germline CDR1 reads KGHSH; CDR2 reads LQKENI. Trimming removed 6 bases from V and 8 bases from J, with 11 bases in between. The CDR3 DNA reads TGTGCCAGCTCTCCGATGGGGGACACCATATATTTT. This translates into CASSPMGDTIYF. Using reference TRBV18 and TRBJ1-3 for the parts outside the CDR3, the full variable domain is NAGVMQNPRHLVRRRGQEARLRCSPMKGHSHVYWYRQLPEEGLKFMVYLQKENIIDESGMPKERFSAEFPKEGPSILRIQQVVRGDSAAYFCASSPMGDTIYFGEGSWLTVV.

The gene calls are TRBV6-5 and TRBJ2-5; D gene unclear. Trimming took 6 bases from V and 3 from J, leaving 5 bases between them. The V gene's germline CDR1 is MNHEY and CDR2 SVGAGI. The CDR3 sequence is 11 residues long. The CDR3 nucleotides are TGTGCCAGCAGAAGGGAAGAGACCCAGTACTTC. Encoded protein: CASRREETQYF.

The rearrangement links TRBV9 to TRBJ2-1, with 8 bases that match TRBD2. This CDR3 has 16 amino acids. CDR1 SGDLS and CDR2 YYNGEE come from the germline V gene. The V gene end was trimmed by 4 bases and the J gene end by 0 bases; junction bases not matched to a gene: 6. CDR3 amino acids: CASSILSGSSYNEQFF. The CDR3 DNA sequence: TGTGCCAGCAGCATCCTAAGCGGGAGCTCCTACAATGAGCAGTTCTTC.

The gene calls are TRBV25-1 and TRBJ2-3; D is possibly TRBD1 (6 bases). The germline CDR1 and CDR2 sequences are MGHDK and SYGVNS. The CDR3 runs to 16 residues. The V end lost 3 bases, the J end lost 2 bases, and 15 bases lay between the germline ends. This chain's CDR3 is CASSELDRRYTDTQYF. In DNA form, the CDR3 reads TGTGCCAGCAGTGAGTTAGACAGGCGCTACACAGATACGCAGTATTTT.

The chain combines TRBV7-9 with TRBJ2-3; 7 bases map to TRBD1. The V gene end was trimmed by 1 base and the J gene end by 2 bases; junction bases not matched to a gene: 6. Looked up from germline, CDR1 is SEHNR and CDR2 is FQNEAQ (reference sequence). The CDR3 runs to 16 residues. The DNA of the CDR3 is TGTGCCAGCAGCTTAGGGTACAGGGGCCTCACAGATACGCAGTATTTT. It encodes CASSLGYRGLTDTQYF.

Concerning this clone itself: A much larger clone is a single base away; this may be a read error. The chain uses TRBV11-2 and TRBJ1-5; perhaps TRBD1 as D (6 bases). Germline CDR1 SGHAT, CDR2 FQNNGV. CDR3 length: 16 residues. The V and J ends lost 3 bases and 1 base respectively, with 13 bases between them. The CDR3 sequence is CASSLGAGQSNQPQHF. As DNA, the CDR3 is TGTGCCAGCAGCTTGGGGGCCGGACAGAGCAATCAGCCCCAGCATTTT.

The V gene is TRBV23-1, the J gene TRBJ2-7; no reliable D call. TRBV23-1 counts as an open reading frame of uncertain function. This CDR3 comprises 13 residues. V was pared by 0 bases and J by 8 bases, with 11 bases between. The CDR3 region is CASSQSPLRKQYF. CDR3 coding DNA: TGCGCCAGCAGTCAATCGCCACTACGTAAGCAGTACTTC.

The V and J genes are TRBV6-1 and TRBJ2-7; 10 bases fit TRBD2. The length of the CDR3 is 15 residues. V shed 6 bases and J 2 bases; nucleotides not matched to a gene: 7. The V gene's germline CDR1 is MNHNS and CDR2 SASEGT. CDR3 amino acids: CASSPGLAEPYEQYF. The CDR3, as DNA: TGTGCCAGCAGCCCCGGACTAGCGGAGCCCTACGAGCAGTACTTC.

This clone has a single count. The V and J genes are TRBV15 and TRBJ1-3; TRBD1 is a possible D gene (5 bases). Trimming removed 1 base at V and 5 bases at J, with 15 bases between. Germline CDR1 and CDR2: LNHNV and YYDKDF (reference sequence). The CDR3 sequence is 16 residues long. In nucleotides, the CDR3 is TGTGCCACCAGCAGAGGGGGGTCCGGGATGAGAAACACCATATATTTT. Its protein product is CATSRGGSGMRNTIYF. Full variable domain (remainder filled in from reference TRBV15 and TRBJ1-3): DAMVIQNPRYQVTQFGKPVTLSCSQTLNHNVMYWYQQKSSQAPKLLFHYYDKDFNNEADTPDNFQSRRPNTSFCFLDIRSPGLGDTAMYLCATSRGGSGMRNTIYFGEGSWLTVV.

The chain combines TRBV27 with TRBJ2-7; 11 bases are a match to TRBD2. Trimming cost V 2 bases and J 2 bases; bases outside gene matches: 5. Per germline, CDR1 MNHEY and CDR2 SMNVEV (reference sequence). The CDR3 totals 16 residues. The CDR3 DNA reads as TGTGCCAGCAGTTTAAATCGACTAGCGGGGCCCTACGAGCAGTACTTC. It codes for CASSLNRLAGPYEQYF.

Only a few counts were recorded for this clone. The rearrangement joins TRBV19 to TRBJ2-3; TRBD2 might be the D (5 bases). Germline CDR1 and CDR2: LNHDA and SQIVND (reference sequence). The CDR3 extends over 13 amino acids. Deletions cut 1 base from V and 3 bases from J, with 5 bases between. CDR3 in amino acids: CASSIAGTDTQYF. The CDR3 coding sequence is TGTGCCAGTAGTATAGCGGGGACAGATACGCAGTATTTT.